This T cell receptor (beta chain) was recovered during a study of T-cell reconstitution after alpha-beta-depleted transplantation in children. Study-level results: By one year post-transplant, T-cell counts and diversity largely arose from T cells that were newly produced. Where some patients showed high TCRbeta diversity at day 60, it came from recipient T cells and thymic progenitors that had survived. Two months or so post-transplant, alpha-beta T cells reportedly derived from several hundred expanded graft clones.

Researchers prepared the TCRbeta library using unique molecular identifiers, the study reports. One entry per CDR3 protein, called by TCRdb with MiXCR from the PCR reads. The data show a few hundred thousand distinct CDR3 sequences, over 10% seen once. The CDR3 spans 12 residues. J was trimmed by 6 bases and V by 6 bases; bases with no gene match: 3. Per the germline V gene, CDR1 is MRHNA and CDR2 is SNTAGT. This clonotype was detected ten times or more. Its specificity is not known. This TCR came from a male patient younger than 18 who had a stem cell transplant for acute myeloid leukemia, so the T cells may come from the graft donor. V and J are TRBV6-4 and TRBJ1-2; 8 bases fit TRBD1. This specimen was PBMCs, mostly from graft donor cells, taken 360 days after TCRalphabeta/CD19-depleted stem cell transplant. CDR3 DNA: TGTGCCAGCAGCGGGACAGGCCATGGCTACACCTTC. Protein sequence: CASSGTGHGYTF.